The 13 T cell receptor beta chains in this list originate from one sample, sequenced in a study of T cell responses to AZD1222 COVID-19 vaccine. Sequencing was performed with immunoSEQ multiplex PCR; in TCRdb, only in-frame clones are kept and a portion is missing. The sample contains 25,000 to 35,000 clones, roughly 92% of which appear only once. This specimen consisted of peripheral blood, obtained on day 0 of AZD1222 vaccination. The source is an adult in good health.

This chain links TRBV5-1 with TRBJ2-7; 9 positions agree with TRBD1. The CDR3 covers 14 residues. The V and J ends lost 4 bases and 5 bases, in that order; junction bases with no gene match: 7. CDR1 is SGHRS and CDR2 is YFSETQ in the germline V gene. The DNA for the CDR3 is TGCGCCAGCAGCAACCGGGACAGGGACGACGAGCAGTACTTC. It yields the protein CASSNRDRDDEQYF. The full variable domain, rest sourced from reference TRBV5-1 and TRBJ2-7, is KAGVTQTPRYLIKTRGQQVTLSCSPISGHRSVSWYQQTPGQGLQFLFEYFSETQRNKGNFPGRFSGRQFSNSRSEMNVSTLELGDSALYLCASSNRDRDDEQYFGPGTRLTVT.

V usage is TRBV3-1 (or the pseudogene TRBV3-2) and J usage is TRBJ2-2, with D tentatively TRBD2 (5 bases). With 7 bases removed from V and 6 bases from J, the gap between germline ends came to 12 bases. The CDR3 extends over 13 amino acids. Germline assignment: CDR1 LGHDT and CDR2 YNNKEL (reference sequence). The CDR3 bases are TGTGCCAGCACGCGACCGGGATCCGGGGAGCTGTTTTTT. Translating it yields CASTRPGSGELFF.

The gene calls are TRBV19 and TRBJ1-6; no definite D call. The V gene lost 3 bases and the J gene lost 6 bases, with 12 bases spanning the gap. From germline, CDR1 is LNHDA and CDR2 SQIVND (reference sequence). This CDR3 has 15 residues. CDR3 loop: CASSMREAVNSPLHF. The CDR3 DNA follows: TGTGCCAGTAGTATGAGAGAGGCAGTTAATTCACCCCTCCACTTT.

This clone is medium-sized (0.01 to 0.1%) in the sample. The chain joins TRBV30 to TRBJ1-2; D unresolved. This CDR3 has 14 residues. Germline CDR1 reads GTSNPN; CDR2 reads SVGIG (reference sequence). V was trimmed by 2 bases and J by 10 bases, leaving 20 bases between them. CDR3 nucleotide sequence: TGTGCCTGGAGTTATAAATTAGATACAGAGTCCTACACCTTC. It is translated as CAWSYKLDTESYTF.

The chain's CDR3 is CASSLDGPAYRGNYGYTF. In nucleotides, the CDR3 is TGTGCCAGCAGCTTAGACGGCCCGGCGTACAGGGGAAACTATGGCTACACCTTC. The V and J genes are TRBV7-2 and TRBJ1-2; 7 bases are a match to TRBD1. With 1 base clipped from V and 2 bases from J, the junction kept 13 bases outside the gene matches. Germline V gives CDR1 SGHTA, CDR2 FQGNSA. The CDR3 has 18 amino acids. The whole variable domain, filled in from reference TRBV7-2 and TRBJ1-2, reads GAGVSQSPSNKVTEKGKDVELRCDPISGHTALYWYRQSLGQGLEFLIYFQGNSAPDKSGLPSDRFSAERTGGSVSTLTIQRTQQEDSAVYLCASSLDGPAYRGNYGYTFGSGTRLTVV.

This clone has a single count. CDR3 protein: CASSRGGVYNEQFF. CDR3 DNA sequence: TGCGCCAGCAGCCGGGGCGGGGTCTACAATGAGCAGTTCTTC. The rearrangement links TRBV4-1 to TRBJ2-1; D perhaps matches TRBD2 (6 bases). The CDR3 covers 14 residues. Trimming cost V 4 bases and J 3 bases, with 10 bases left between them. The germline gives CDR1 MGHRA, CDR2 YSYEKL.

The CDR3 region is CASSLVAYPPPDTQYF. The CDR3 DNA is TGTGCCAGCAGCTTAGTGGCGTATCCCCCCCCAGATACGCAGTATTTT. This chain links TRBV11-2 with TRBJ2-3; D is unclear. Trimming cost V 1 base and J 4 bases, with 15 bases left between them. This CDR3 region has 16 residues. The V gene's germline CDR1 is SGHAT and CDR2 FQNNGV.

This chain connects TRBV27 to TRBJ2-7, with D unresolved. This CDR3 contains 13 residues. The V gene's germline CDR1 is MNHEY and CDR2 SMNVEV (reference sequence). V lost 4 bases to trimming and J lost 0 bases, with 7 bases between them. As DNA, the CDR3 is TGTGCCAGCAGTTATGACACCTCCTACGAGCAGTACTTC. Amino acid sequence: CASSYDTSYEQYF.

The chain uses TRBV30 and TRBJ1-6, with 7 bases fitting TRBD1. The germline gives CDR1 GTSNPN, CDR2 SVGIG (reference sequence). This CDR3 has 12 residues. For the CDR3, the DNA is TGTGCTGCGGAGGGACAGAATTCACCCCTCCACTTT. This sequence encodes CAAEGQNSPLHF.

J is TRBJ2-2 and V is TRBV4-1; no definite D call. From germline, CDR1 is MGHRA and CDR2 YSYEKL. V was clipped by 1 base and J by 0 bases, with 9 bases between them. The CDR3 loop spans 16 amino acids. The CDR3 protein is CASSQVGFPNTGELFF. CDR3 DNA: TGCGCCAGCAGCCAAGTCGGTTTTCCGAACACCGGGGAGCTGTTTTTT.

The chain employs TRBV20-1 and TRBJ1-1; D is ambiguous. Germline-derived CDR1 and CDR2 are DFQATT and SNEGSKA (reference sequence). There are 11 residues in the CDR3. The germline V and J ends were trimmed by 5 bases and 1 base, with 5 bases remaining between them. The CDR3: CSAFKNTEAFF. The DNA of the CDR3 is TGCAGTGCTTTTAAGAACACTGAAGCTTTCTTT.

This chain connects TRBV6-6 to TRBJ1-1; perhaps TRBD1 as D (6 bases). With 6 bases removed from V and 10 bases from J, the gap between germline ends came to 24 bases. The CDR3 runs to 15 residues. The germline V gene encodes CDR1 MNHNY and CDR2 SVGAGI (reference sequence). This chain's CDR3 is CASRPVEIQGPSAFF. CDR3 sequence (DNA): TGTGCCAGCAGACCAGTCGAAATACAGGGCCCCTCAGCTTTCTTT.

The gene calls are TRBV4-1 and TRBJ1-6; D remains ambiguous. Germline loops: CDR1 MGHRA, CDR2 YSYEKL. This CDR3 region has 16 residues. Trimming took 0 bases from V and 6 from J, leaving 12 bases between them. CDR3 in amino acids: CASSQEAGSSNSPLHF. Written as DNA, the CDR3 is TGCGCCAGCAGCCAAGAAGCGGGCAGTAGTAATTCACCCCTCCACTTT.